These 13 T cell receptor beta chains came from one sample sequenced in a study of shared clonotypes between healthy human individuals. Libraries were prepared by immunoSEQ multiplex PCR; TCRdb keeps only in-frame clonotypes and omits some of them. This sample has some 2 million clones, with about 95% found just once. Naive CD8 populations comprised CD45RO-negative cells positively selected for CCR7, excluding terminally differentiated effector memory CD45RA+ cells. Sequencing input: naive CD8+ T cells sorted from blood. The origin of the receptors is a man younger than 35 in good health.

A note on this clone: The same CDR3 also results from other DNA sequences found in this sample. This chain uses TRBV5-6 with TRBJ1-1, with D possibly matching TRBD1 (5 bases). The V end lost 2 bases, the J end lost 4 bases, and 9 bases lay between the germline ends. CDR3 size: 13 residues. The germline V gene encodes CDR1 SGHDT and CDR2 YYEEEE. The chain's CDR3 is CASSLGAATEAFF. Here the CDR3 DNA reads TGTGCCAGCAGCTTAGGGGCAGCCACTGAAGCTTTCTTT.

The CDR3 spells CASSPPNTEAFF. CDR3 DNA: TGTGCCAGCAGCCCCCCTAACACTGAAGCTTTCTTT. The chain combines TRBV7-8 with TRBJ1-1; D unclear. The CDR3 spans 12 residues. Germline V gives CDR1 SGHVS, CDR2 FQNEAQ. Between the trimmed V and J ends, which lost 5 bases and 2 bases, there was a span of 6 bases.

The rearrangement uses TRBV5-4 and TRBJ2-3, with D possibly TRBD1 on 6 matching bases. Germline V gives CDR1 SGHNT, CDR2 YYREEE (reference sequence). The CDR3 has 14 amino acids. The V end lost 4 bases, the J end lost 0 bases, and 9 bases lay between the germline ends. The CDR3 here is CASSLTGSTDTQYF. The CDR3 nucleotides are TGTGCCAGCAGCCTGACAGGAAGCACAGATACGCAGTATTTT.

This chain joins TRBV5-1 and TRBJ2-7, with 12 bases fitting TRBD2. Trimming at V came to 5 bases and at J to 0 bases, leaving 9 bases not matched to a gene. The CDR3 consists of 17 residues. The germline gives CDR1 SGHRS, CDR2 YFSETQ. CDR3 amino acids: CASSTDGLAGISYEQYF. CDR3 DNA: TGCGCCAGCAGTACGGACGGACTAGCGGGAATCTCCTACGAGCAGTACTTC. Filled out from reference TRBV5-1 and TRBJ2-7, the complete variable domain reads KAGVTQTPRYLIKTRGQQVTLSCSPISGHRSVSWYQQTPGQGLQFLFEYFSETQRNKGNFPGRFSGRQFSNSRSEMNVSTLELGDSALYLCASSTDGLAGISYEQYFGPGTRLTVT.

The chain couples TRBV7-2 to TRBJ2-1; D is uncertain. Per germline, CDR1 SGHTA and CDR2 FQGNSA. This CDR3 has 15 amino acids. V lost 1 base to trimming and J lost 8 bases, with 15 bases between them. CDR3 amino acids: CASSLGVASLHEQFF. Written as DNA, the CDR3 is TGTGCCAGCAGCTTAGGGGTTGCCTCCTTGCATGAGCAGTTCTTC.

The rearrangement joins TRBV30 to TRBJ1-1; a weak D match, TRBD1 (6 bases). This CDR3 has 14 residues. The V gene lost 1 base and the J gene lost 3 bases, with 12 bases spanning the gap. Germline V gene data show CDR1 as GTSNPN and CDR2 as SVGIG (reference sequence). CDR3 in DNA: TGTGCCTGGAGTGAACAGGGTTCGGACACTGAAGCTTTCTTT. Amino acid sequence: CAWSEQGSDTEAFF. The complete variable domain, with remaining parts taken from reference TRBV30 and TRBJ1-1, reads SQTIHQWPATLVQPVGSPLSLECTVEGTSNPNLYWYRQAAGRGLQLLFYSVGIGQISSEVPQNLSASRPQDRQFILSSKKLLLSDSGFYLCAWSEQGSDTEAFFGQGTRLTVV.

J is TRBJ1-6 and V is TRBV7-2, with 7 positions matching TRBD1. Germline-derived CDR1 and CDR2 are SGHTA and FQGNSA. This CDR3 has 17 residues. J was trimmed by 6 bases and V by 2 bases; bases with no gene match: 10. The CDR3 DNA sequence: TGTGCCAGCAGCTTACTAGTTTCAGAGGGGGCTAATTCACCCCTCCACTTT. It encodes CASSLLVSEGANSPLHF.

CDR3 DNA: TGTGCCAGCAGCGCGGGACTTCACCACTCCTATAATTCACCCCTCCACTTT. Its protein product is CASSAGLHHSYNSPLHF. This chain joins TRBV28 and TRBJ1-6; D possibly corresponds to TRBD1 (5 bases). CDR3 length equals 17 residues. Trimming removed 6 bases at V and 0 bases at J, with 15 bases between. Germline V CDR1 and CDR2: MDHEN, SYDVKM.

This chain joins TRBV5-8 and TRBJ1-1; 7 nucleotides agree with TRBD1. The CDR3 covers 16 residues. Losses at the gene ends were 0 bases for V and 4 bases for J; bases not matched to a gene: 9. Germline CDR1 SGHTS, CDR2 YDEGEE. The chain's CDR3 is CASSLGQGSLGTEAFF. CDR3 sequence (DNA): TGTGCCAGCAGCTTGGGACAGGGAAGCTTGGGCACTGAAGCTTTCTTT.

Only one count was recorded for this clone. The chain couples TRBV30 to TRBJ1-4; D unclear. Germline V CDR1 and CDR2: GTSNPN, SVGIG (reference sequence). Trimming left V 0 bases short and J 8 bases short, with 13 bases between. The CDR3 spans 14 residues. CDR3 coding DNA: TGTGCCTGGAGTGTAGCGTCGGGGTCGGAAAAACTGTTTTTT. Protein product: CAWSVASGSEKLFF.

This clone is a singleton in its sample. The chain couples TRBV6-1 to TRBJ1-1; TRBD1 aligns across 10 bases. Losses at the gene ends were 5 bases for V and 0 bases for J; bases not matched to a gene: 3. Germline lookup yields CDR1 MNHNS and CDR2 SASEGT. The CDR3 length is 15 residues. The CDR3 region has the DNA TGTGCCAGCAGTCGACAGGGGGCCATGAACACTGAAGCTTTCTTT. It encodes CASSRQGAMNTEAFF.

This chain connects TRBV9 to TRBJ2-1; TRBD1 aligns across 10 bases. Germline trimming cut 4 bases from V and 7 bases from J; bases unmatched to any gene: 8. This CDR3 region has 15 residues. Per the germline V gene, CDR1 is SGDLS and CDR2 is YYNGEE. For the CDR3, the DNA is TGTGCCAGCAGCAAGTGGGACAGGGGCAAGAATGAGCAGTTCTTC. The encoded protein is CASSKWDRGKNEQFF.

The genes are TRBV28 and TRBJ2-3; TRBD1 might be the D (5 bases). Deletions cut 2 bases from V and 0 bases from J, with 9 bases between. The CDR3 extends over 15 amino acids. The germline gives CDR1 MDHEN, CDR2 SYDVKM. The CDR3 nucleotides read TGTGCCAGCAGTTTAGGGGCGGCTAGCACAGATACGCAGTATTTT. Amino acids: CASSLGAASTDTQYF.